One sample yielded the 13 T cell receptor beta chains listed below, sequenced in a study of T-cell reconstitution after alpha-beta-depleted transplantation in children. Unique molecular identifiers tagged the TCRbeta library. MiXCR, applied by TCRdb to the PCR reads, yields one record per CDR3 protein. The table lists a few hundred thousand distinct CDR3 sequences, 9.9% of them singletons. The input for sequencing was PBMCs from the stem cell graft donor, taken from the stem cell graft. The receptors stem from a human donor who donated a stem cell graft to a child with SCID.

This clonotype was picked up many times. This chain connects TRBV6-1 to TRBJ2-7, with D possibly being TRBD1 or TRBD2 (5 bases each). This CDR3 region has 14 residues. The V end was cut by 7 bases, the J end by 3 bases, with 16 bases between. Germline-derived CDR1 and CDR2 are MNHNS and SASEGT. The CDR3 coding sequence is TGTGCCAGCACCGCTGGGGGTCAACACTACGAGCAGTACTTC. This gives the protein CASTAGGQHYEQYF.

This clonotype occurred a few times. The chain employs TRBV7-3 and TRBJ2-2; 7 bases line up with TRBD2. CDR3 size: 15 residues. J was trimmed by 5 bases and V by 5 bases; bases with no gene match: 8. Germline CDR1 reads SGHTA; CDR2 reads FQGTGA. This CDR3 is CASSPLGGGTGELFF. The CDR3 nucleotides read TGTGCCAGCAGCCCCCTTGGCGGGGGTACCGGGGAGCTGTTTTTT.

This clonotype was seen at least ten times. This chain joins TRBV3-1 and TRBJ2-3; 10 nucleotides line up with TRBD2. Trimming removed 7 bases from V and 6 bases from J; junction bases left unmatched: 10. The V gene's germline CDR1 is LGHDT and CDR2 YNNKEL (reference sequence). The CDR3 is made up of 15 amino acids. The CDR3 region is CASKRSGGAFDTQYF. As DNA, the CDR3 is TGTGCCAGCAAGCGAAGCGGGGGGGCTTTTGATACGCAGTATTTT.

This clonotype has a count of ten or more. V is TRBV6-1 and J is TRBJ2-2, with D perhaps matching TRBD2 (5 bases). This CDR3 region has 14 residues. Between the trimmed V and J ends, which lost 6 bases and 7 bases, there was a span of 15 bases. The germline gives CDR1 MNHNS, CDR2 SASEGT. As DNA, the CDR3 is TGTGCCAGCAGCACCGCTCTAGCTGTCGGGGAGCTGTTTTTT. It translates to CASSTALAVGELFF.

Only a few counts were recorded for this clonotype. The rearrangement uses TRBV3-1 and TRBJ2-3; TRBD2 might be the D (5 bases). The CDR3 loop spans 15 amino acids. The V gene lost 1 base and the J gene lost 4 bases, with 12 bases spanning the gap. Germline lookup yields CDR1 LGHDT and CDR2 YNNKEL (reference sequence). CDR3 sequence: CASSQAPDSPDTQYF. CDR3 sequence (DNA): TGTGCCAGCAGCCAAGCCCCGGACTCGCCAGATACGCAGTATTTT.

The chain carries TRBV9 and TRBJ1-5, with 11 nucleotides matching TRBD1. The CDR3 is made up of 14 amino acids. CDR1 is SGDLS and CDR2 is YYNGEE in the germline V gene. J lost 3 bases, V lost 8 bases, and 4 bases had no gene match. This CDR3 is CASGTGGYNQPQHF. CDR3 bases: TGTGCCAGTGGGACAGGGGGTTACAATCAGCCCCAGCATTTT.

At least ten counts were recorded for this clonotype. The chain combines TRBV10-3 with TRBJ1-2; 10 bases align to TRBD1. This CDR3 is built from 12 residues. The V gene's germline CDR1 is ENHRY and CDR2 SYGVKD. The trim removed 10 bases at V and 5 bases at J, leaving 4 bases unmatched. The CDR3 is CATSGQGYGYTF. For the CDR3, the DNA is TGTGCCACTTCGGGACAGGGGTATGGCTACACCTTC.

This clonotype was seen only a few times. V usage is TRBV12-3 or TRBV12-4 and J usage is TRBJ2-3; D perhaps matches TRBD1 (6 bases). V was shortened by 6 bases and J by 3 bases, with 16 bases between the two germline ends. The CDR3 covers 15 residues. The CDR3 protein is CASRRDTSPTDTQYF. The CDR3 nucleotides are TGTGCCAGCAGAAGGGACACCTCACCGACAGATACGCAGTATTTT.

The chain has TRBV12-3 or TRBV12-4 and TRBJ2-3, with 13 bases matching TRBD2. V was pared by 2 bases and J by 4 bases, with 12 bases of the junction left unmatched. This CDR3 is built from 19 residues. The CDR3 protein is CASSLFPGLAGVRADTQYF. The CDR3 DNA reads as TGTGCCAGCAGTTTATTCCCCGGACTAGCGGGGGTGAGGGCAGATACGCAGTATTTT.

This clonotype was counted at least ten times. This sequence joins TRBV5-1 and TRBJ2-3; 7 bases line up with TRBD1. Germline loops: CDR1 SGHRS, CDR2 YFSETQ. Trimming at V came to 1 base and at J to 9 bases, leaving 11 bases not matched to a gene. This CDR3 region has 15 residues. CDR3 nucleotide sequence: TGCGCCAGCAGCTTGTGGGGAAGAGGGGGCGAAACGCAGTATTTT. This translates into CASSLWGRGGETQYF.

Points on this clonotype: Possible read error: a much larger clone is one base away. This chain connects TRBV27 to TRBJ1-1; maybe TRBD1 (5 bases). The CDR3 spans 13 residues. The germline CDR1 and CDR2 sequences are MNHEY and SMNVEV (reference sequence). Trimming left V 6 bases short and J 8 bases short, with 16 bases between. This CDR3 reads CASSIRDCREAFF. The CDR3 DNA reads TGTGCCAGCAGCATCAGGGATTGTCGGGAAGCTTTCTTT.

There are a few counts of this clonotype. V usage is TRBV20-1 and J usage is TRBJ2-3, with D possibly being TRBD2 (5 bases). This CDR3 is built from 15 residues. In germline, CDR1 is DFQATT, CDR2 SNEGSKA (reference sequence). Trimming removed 1 base at V and 1 base at J, with 12 bases between. This chain's CDR3 is CSARGNLAGTDTQYF. The CDR3 DNA follows: TGCAGTGCTAGAGGGAATCTAGCTGGCACAGATACGCAGTATTTT.

The sample holds many counts of this clonotype. The chain couples TRBV5-1 to TRBJ2-2; 10 bases align to TRBD2. CDR1 is SGHRS, CDR2 YFSETQ, per germline. The CDR3 is 15 residues long. V shed 4 bases and J 3 bases; nucleotides not matched to a gene: 3. The CDR3 DNA reads TGCGCCAGCAGCGCTAGCGGGGGATACACCGGGGAGCTGTTTTTT. Translated: CASSASGGYTGELFF.